This T cell receptor beta chain was recorded in a study of blood T cell repertoires in COVID-19. Study information: Researchers got acute and convalescent COVID-19 samples from the United States, Italy and Spain. From T cells, B-cell-depleted T cells, or PBMCs came the material, which was cDNA or gDNA.

Germline V CDR1 and CDR2: SGHVS, FQNEAQ. This CDR3 comprises 14 residues. Trimming took off 4 bases at V and 1 base at J, with 10 bases between the two ends. How the authors handled the data: Nucleated cell counts were estimated from reference gene primer amplification. Measured with immunoSEQ multiplex PCR; TCRdb has only the in-frame clones, and not every one. V and J calls and clone size are those listed in that table; D and trimming were worked out from the DNA. This table holds 400,000 to 500,000 clones, roughly 85% found once. The chain combines TRBV7-8 with TRBJ1-2; D is unclear. Material for sequencing was peripheral blood. This sequence was found in a woman aged 25 to 39 with active or convalescent COVID-19. CDR3 in DNA: TGTGCCAGCAGCTACGGCGGTAGTAACTATGGCTACACCTTC. The encoded protein is CASSYGGSNYGYTF.